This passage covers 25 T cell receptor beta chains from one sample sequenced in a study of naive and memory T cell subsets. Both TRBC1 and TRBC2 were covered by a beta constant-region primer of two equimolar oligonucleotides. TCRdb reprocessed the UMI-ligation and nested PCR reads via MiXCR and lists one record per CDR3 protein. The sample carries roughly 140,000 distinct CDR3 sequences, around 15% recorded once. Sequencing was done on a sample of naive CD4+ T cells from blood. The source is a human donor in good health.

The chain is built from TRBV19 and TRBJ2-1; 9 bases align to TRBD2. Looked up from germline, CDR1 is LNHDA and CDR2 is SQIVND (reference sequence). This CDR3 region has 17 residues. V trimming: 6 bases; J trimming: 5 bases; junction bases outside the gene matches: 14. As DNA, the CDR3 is TGTGCCAGTAGCCAACTCCCCCTAGCGGGAAAACACAATGAGCAGTTCTTC. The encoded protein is CASSQLPLAGKHNEQFF.

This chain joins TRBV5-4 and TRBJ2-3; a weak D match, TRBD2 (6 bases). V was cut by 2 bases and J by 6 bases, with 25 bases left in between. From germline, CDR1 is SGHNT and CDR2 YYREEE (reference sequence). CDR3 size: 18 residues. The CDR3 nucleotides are TGTGCCAGCAGCTTTGGAATTAGGTCGGGAGCCCTCGGGGATACGCAGTATTTT. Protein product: CASSFGIRSGALGDTQYF.

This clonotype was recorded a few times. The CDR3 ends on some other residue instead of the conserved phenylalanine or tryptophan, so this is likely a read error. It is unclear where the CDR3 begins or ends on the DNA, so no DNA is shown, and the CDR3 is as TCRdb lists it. The CDR3 spells CASSDHHWTSGRRIY. The chain uses TRBV6-4 and TRBJ2-7; the table's D call TRBD2 went unverified against the DNA. The V gene's germline CDR1 is MRHNA and CDR2 SNTAGT. The CDR3 comprises 15 residues, both ends counted.

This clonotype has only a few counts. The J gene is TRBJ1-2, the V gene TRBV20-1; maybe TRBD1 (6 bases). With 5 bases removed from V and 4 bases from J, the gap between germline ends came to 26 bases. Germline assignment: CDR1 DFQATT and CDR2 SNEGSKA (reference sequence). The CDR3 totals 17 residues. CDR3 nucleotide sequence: TGCAGTGCTTACGATCAGGGGTCAACCACCTTCAGCTATGGCTACACCTTC. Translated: CSAYDQGSTTFSYGYTF.

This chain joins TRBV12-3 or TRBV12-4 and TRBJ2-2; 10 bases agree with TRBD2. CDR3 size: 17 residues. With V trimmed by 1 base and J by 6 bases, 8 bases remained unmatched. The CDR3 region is CASSLDPGLATPGELFF. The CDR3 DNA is TGTGCCAGCAGTTTAGACCCGGGACTAGCGACCCCCGGGGAGCTGTTTTTT.

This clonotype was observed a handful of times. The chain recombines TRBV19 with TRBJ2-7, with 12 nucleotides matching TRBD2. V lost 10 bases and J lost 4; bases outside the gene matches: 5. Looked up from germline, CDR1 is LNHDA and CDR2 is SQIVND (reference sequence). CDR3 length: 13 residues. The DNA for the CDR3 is TGTGCCACCTCTAGCGGGAGGGTGTACGAGCAGTACTTC. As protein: CATSSGRVYEQYF.

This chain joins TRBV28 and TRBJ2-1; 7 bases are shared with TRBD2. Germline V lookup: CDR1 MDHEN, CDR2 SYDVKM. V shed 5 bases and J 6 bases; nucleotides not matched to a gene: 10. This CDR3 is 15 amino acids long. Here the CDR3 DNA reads TGTGCCAGCAGTACGGGTAGCGGGCGTCTCAATGAGCAGTTCTTC. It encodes CASSTGSGRLNEQFF.

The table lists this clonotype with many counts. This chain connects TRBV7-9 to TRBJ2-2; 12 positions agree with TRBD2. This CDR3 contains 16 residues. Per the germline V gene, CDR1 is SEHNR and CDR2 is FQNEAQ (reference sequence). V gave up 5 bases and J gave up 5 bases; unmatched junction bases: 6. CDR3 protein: CASSPTSGSYTGELFF. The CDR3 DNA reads TGTGCCAGCAGCCCGACTAGCGGGAGCTATACCGGGGAGCTGTTTTTT.

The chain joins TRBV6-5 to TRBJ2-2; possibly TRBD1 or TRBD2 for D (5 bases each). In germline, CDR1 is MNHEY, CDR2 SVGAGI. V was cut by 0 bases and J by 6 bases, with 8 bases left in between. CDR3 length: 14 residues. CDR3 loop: CASSYSRGPGELFF. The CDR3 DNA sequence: TGTGCCAGCAGTTACTCGAGGGGACCCGGGGAGCTGTTTTTT.

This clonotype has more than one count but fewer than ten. In nucleotides, the CDR3 is TGTGCCACCAGCGATCACAGGGGGAGAGGGCAAGAGACCCAGTACTTC. Residues: CATSDHRGRGQETQYF. This chain links TRBV24-1 with TRBJ2-5, with 8 positions matching TRBD1. Per the germline V gene, CDR1 is KGHDR and CDR2 is SFDVKD. The CDR3 runs to 16 residues. J was trimmed by 2 bases and V by 7 bases; bases with no gene match: 11.

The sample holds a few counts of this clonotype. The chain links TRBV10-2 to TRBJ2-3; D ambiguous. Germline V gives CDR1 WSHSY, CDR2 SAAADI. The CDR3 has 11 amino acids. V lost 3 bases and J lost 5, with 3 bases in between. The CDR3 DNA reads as TGCGCCAGCAGTGATCGAGATACGCAGTATTTT. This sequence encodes CASSDRDTQYF.

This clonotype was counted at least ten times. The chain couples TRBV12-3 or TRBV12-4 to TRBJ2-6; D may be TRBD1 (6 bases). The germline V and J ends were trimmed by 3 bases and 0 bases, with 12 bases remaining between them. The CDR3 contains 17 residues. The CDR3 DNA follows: TGTGCCAGCAGTTTTCCCGGACAGCTCTCTGGGGCCAACGTCCTGACTTTC. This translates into CASSFPGQLSGANVLTF.

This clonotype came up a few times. The DNA of the CDR3 is TGTGCCAGCAGTTACTCCGGAGCGGGAGGGCCCCATGAGCAGTTCTTC. Its translation: CASSYSGAGGPHEQFF. The chain combines TRBV6-6 with TRBJ2-1, with 10 nucleotides matching TRBD2. J was trimmed by 8 bases and V by 0 bases; bases with no gene match: 7. CDR3 size: 16 residues. CDR1 and CDR2 from the germline V gene are MNHNY and SVGAGI (reference sequence).

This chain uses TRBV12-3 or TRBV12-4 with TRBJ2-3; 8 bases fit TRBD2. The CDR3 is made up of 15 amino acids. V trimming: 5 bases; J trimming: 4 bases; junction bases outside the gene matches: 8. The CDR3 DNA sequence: TGTGCCAGCAGTAAAAGCGGGAGCCTGTCAGATACGCAGTATTTT. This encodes CASSKSGSLSDTQYF.

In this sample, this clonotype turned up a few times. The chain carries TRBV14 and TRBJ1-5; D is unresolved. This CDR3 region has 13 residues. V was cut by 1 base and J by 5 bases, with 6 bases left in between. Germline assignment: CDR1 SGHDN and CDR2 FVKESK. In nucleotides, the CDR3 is TGTGCCAGCAGCCAAGGGGCCTATCAGCCCCAGCATTTT. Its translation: CASSQGAYQPQHF.

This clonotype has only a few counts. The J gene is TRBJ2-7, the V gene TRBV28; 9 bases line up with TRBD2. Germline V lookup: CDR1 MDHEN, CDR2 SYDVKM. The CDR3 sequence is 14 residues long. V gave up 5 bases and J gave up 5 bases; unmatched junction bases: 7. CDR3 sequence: CASSQTGTSHEQYF. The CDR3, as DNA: TGTGCCAGCAGTCAAACCGGGACTAGCCACGAGCAGTACTTC.

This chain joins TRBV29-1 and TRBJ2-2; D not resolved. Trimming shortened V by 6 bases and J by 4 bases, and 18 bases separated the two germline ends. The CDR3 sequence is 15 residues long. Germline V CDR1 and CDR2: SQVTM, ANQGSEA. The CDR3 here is CSVKLRAGATGELFF. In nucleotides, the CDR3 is TGCAGCGTCAAATTACGCGCAGGTGCCACCGGGGAGCTGTTTTTT.

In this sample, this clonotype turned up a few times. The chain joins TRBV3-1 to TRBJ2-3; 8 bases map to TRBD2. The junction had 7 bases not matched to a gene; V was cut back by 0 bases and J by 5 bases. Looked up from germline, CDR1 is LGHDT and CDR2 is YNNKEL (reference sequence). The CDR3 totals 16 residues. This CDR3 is CASSQDPAGGGDTQYF. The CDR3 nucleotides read TGTGCCAGCAGCCAAGATCCGGCGGGAGGCGGAGATACGCAGTATTTT.

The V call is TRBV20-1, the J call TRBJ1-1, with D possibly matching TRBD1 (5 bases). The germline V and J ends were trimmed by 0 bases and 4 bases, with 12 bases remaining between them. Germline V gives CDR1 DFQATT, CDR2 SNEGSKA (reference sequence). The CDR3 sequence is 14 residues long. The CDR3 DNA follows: TGCAGTGCTAGAGATCCACGGGGGACCACTGAAGCTTTCTTT. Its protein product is CSARDPRGTTEAFF.

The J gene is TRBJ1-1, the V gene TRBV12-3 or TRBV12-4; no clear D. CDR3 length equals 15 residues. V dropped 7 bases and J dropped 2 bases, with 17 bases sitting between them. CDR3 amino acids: CASTLDGQANTEAFF. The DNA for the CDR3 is TGTGCCAGCACTCTCGACGGGCAAGCTAACACTGAAGCTTTCTTT.

The CDR3 nucleotides are TGTGCCAGTAGTGCGACCGGGACTAGCCCCGGTGAGCAGTTCTTC. Protein sequence: CASSATGTSPGEQFF. V and J are TRBV19 and TRBJ2-1, with TRBD2 identical over 9 bases. Germline CDR1 LNHDA, CDR2 SQIVND (reference sequence). CDR3 length: 15 residues. Trimming cost V 5 bases and J 9 bases; bases outside gene matches: 11.

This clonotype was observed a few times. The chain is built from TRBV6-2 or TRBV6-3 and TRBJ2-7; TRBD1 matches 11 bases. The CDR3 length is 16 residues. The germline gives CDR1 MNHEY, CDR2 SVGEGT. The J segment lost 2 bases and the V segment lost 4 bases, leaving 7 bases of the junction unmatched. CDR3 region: CASSSPSGQGAYEQYF. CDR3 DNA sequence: TGTGCCAGCAGTTCTCCTTCGGGACAGGGGGCCTACGAGCAGTACTTC.

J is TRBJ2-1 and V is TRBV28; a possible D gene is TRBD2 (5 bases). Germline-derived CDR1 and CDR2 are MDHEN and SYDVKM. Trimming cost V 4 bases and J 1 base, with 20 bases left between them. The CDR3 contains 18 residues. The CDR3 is CASSSKLPGDRSYNEQFF. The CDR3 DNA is TGTGCCAGCAGTTCCAAACTGCCCGGGGATAGGTCCTACAATGAGCAGTTCTTC.

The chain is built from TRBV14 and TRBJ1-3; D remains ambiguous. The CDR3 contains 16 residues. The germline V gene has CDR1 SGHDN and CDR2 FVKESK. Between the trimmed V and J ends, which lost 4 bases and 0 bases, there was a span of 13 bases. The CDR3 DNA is TGTGCCAGCAGCCCCGGCAGACACATCTCTGGAAACACCATATATTTT. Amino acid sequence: CASSPGRHISGNTIYF.

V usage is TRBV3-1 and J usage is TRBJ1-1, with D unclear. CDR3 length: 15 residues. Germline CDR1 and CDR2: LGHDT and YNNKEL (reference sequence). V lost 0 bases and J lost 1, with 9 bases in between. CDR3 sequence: CASSQERAGNTEAFF. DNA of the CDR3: TGTGCCAGCAGCCAAGAACGGGCTGGGAACACTGAAGCTTTCTTT. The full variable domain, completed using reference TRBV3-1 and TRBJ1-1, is DTAVSQTPKYLVTQMGNDKSIKCEQNLGHDTMYWYKQDSKKFLKIMFSYNNKELIINETVPNRFSPKSPDKAHLNLHINSLELGDSAVYFCASSQERAGNTEAFFGQGTRLTVV.